This T cell receptor beta chain was observed in a study of CD8+ T cells in alopecia areata. Whole-study context: C3H/HeJ graft donors with spontaneous alopecia, aged roughly 6-13 months, supplied skin that was transplanted onto female C3H/HeJ mice aged about 7-10 weeks.

Overall study results and limits: Lesional scalp, especially alopecia totalis/universalis, showed higher clonality than normal scalp. Relative to mice, TCR sharing across patients was less clear, a difference possibly HLA-related. Alphabeta T cells residing in normal skin are also sequenced in scalp samples.

Concerning this clone: What it binds is not known. Genes here carry mouse names. The read gets to within 4 residues of the CDR3 end, and the germline J gene fills in the rest. Other nucleotide sequences in the sample specify the same CDR3.

Extracted RNA was reverse transcribed into cDNA, the sequencing template. Clones were read by immunoSEQ multiplex PCR, and TCRdb kept only the in-frame ones, dropping some. Recorded here are 250,000 or so clones, none singletons. Sorting used CD4, CD8alpha, NKG2D, NKG2ACE and other markers on pooled cutaneous lymph node cells. The CDR3 has 17 amino acids. J was trimmed by 0 bases and V by 0 bases; bases with no gene match: 1. Germline CDR1 is NSQYPW and CDR2 is LRSPGD (reference sequence). V and J are TRBV1 and TRBJ2-3; TRBD1 aligns across 12 bases. Sequencing was done on a sample of CD4+ T cells sorted from a lymph node. This TCR came from a C3H/HeJ mouse with alopecia areata. The mouse line has the MHC haplotype H2-k. CDR3 bases read: TGCACCTGCAGTGCAGAGGGACAGGGGGCTAGTGCAGAA. Its translation: CTCSAEGQGASAE. The entire CDR3 protein reads CTCSAEGQGASAETLYF.